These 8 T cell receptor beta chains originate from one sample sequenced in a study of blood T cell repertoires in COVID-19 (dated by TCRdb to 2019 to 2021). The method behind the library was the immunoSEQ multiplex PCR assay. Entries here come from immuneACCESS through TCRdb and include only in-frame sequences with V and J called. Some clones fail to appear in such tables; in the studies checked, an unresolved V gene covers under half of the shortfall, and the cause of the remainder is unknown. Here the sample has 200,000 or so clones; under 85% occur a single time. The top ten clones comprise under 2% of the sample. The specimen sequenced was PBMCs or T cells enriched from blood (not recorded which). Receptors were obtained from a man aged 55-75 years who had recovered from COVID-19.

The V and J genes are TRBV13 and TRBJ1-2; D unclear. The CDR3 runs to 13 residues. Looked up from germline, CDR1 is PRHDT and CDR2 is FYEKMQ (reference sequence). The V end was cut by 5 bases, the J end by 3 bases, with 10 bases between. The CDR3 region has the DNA TGTGCCAGCAGCGAAAGGAGCTACTATGGCTACACCTTC. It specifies CASSERSYYGYTF.

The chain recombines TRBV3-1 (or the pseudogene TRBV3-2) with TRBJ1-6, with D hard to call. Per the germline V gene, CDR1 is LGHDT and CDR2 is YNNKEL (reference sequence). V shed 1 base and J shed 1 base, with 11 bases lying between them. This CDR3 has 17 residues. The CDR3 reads CASSQGREGSYNSPLHF. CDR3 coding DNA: TGTGCCAGCAGCCAAGGAAGAGAGGGTTCCTATAATTCACCCCTCCACTTT.

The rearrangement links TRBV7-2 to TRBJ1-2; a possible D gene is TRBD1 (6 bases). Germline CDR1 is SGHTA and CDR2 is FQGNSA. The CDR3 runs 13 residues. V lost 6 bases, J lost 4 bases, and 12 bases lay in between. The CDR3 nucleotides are TGTGCCAGCAGTAAGACAGGTACCTATGGCTACACCTTC. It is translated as CASSKTGTYGYTF.

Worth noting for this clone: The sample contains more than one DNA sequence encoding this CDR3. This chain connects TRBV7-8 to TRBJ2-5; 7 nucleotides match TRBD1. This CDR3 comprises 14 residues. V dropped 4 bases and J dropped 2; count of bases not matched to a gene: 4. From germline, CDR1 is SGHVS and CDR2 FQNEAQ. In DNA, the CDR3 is TGTGCCAGCAGCTCAGACAGGGTACAAGAGACCCAGTACTTC. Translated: CASSSDRVQETQYF.

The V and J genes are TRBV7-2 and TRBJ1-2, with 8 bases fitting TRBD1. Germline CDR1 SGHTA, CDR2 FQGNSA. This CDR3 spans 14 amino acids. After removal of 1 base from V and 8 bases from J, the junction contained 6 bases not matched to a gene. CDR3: CASSLDQGAGGYTF. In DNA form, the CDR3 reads TGTGCCAGCAGCTTAGATCAGGGGGCCGGGGGCTACACCTTC. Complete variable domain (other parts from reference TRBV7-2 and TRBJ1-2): GAGVSQSPSNKVTEKGKDVELRCDPISGHTALYWYRQSLGQGLEFLIYFQGNSAPDKSGLPSDRFSAERTGGSVSTLTIQRTQQEDSAVYLCASSLDQGAGGYTFGSGTRLTVV.

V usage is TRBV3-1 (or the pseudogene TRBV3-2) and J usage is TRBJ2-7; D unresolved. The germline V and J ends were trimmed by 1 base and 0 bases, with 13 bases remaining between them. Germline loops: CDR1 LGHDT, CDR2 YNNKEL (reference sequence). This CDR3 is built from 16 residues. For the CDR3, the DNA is TGTGCCAGCAGCCAAGTTTTGGGTCCTAGCTCCTACGAGCAGTACTTC. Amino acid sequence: CASSQVLGPSSYEQYF.

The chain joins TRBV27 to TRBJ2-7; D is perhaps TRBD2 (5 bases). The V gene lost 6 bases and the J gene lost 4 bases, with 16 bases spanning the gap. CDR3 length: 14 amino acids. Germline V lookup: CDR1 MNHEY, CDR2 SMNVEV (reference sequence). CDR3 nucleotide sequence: TGTGCCAGCAGGCCCGTGGAGGTACGTTACGAGCAGTACTTC. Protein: CASRPVEVRYEQYF.

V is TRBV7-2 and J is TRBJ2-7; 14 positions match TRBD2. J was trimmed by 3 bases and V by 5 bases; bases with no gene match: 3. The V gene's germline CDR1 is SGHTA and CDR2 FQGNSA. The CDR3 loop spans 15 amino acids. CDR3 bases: TGTGCCAGCAGCAAGGGGACTAGCGGGAGCTACGAGCAGTACTTC. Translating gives CASSKGTSGSYEQYF.